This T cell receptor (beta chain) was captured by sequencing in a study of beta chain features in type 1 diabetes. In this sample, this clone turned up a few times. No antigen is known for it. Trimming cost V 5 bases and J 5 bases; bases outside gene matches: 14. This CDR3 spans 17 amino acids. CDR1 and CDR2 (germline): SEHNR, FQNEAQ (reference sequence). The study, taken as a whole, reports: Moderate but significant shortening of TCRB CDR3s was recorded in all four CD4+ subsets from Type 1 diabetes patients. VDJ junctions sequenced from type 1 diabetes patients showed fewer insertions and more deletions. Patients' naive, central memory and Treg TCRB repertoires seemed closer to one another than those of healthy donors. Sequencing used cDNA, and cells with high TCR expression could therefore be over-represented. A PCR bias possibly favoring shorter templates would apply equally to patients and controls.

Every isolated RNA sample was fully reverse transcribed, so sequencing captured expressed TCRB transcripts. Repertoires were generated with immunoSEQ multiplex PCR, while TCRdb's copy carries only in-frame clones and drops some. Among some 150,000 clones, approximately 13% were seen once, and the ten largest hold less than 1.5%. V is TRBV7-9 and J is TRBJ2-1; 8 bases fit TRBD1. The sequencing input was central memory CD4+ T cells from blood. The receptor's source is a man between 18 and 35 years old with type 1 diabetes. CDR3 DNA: TGTGCCAGCAGCCCTGGCCTTGACAGGGGAAGACACAATGAGCAGTTCTTC. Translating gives CASSPGLDRGRHNEQFF.